This passage covers 17 T cell receptor beta chains from one sample sequenced in a study of blood T cell repertoires in COVID-19. Profiled with immunoSEQ multiplex PCR; TCRdb holds only in-frame clones, not every one. The sample carries around 100,000 clones, around nine tenths recorded once. Source material: peripheral blood. The receptors were sampled from a human donor in a cohort sampled during active COVID-19.

This chain joins TRBV2 and TRBJ2-7, with TRBD1 identical over 8 bases. V shed 5 bases, J shed 0 bases, and the junction held 9 bases outside the gene matches. The CDR3 runs 16 residues. CDR1 and CDR2 from the germline V gene are SNHLY and FYNNEI. CDR3 sequence (DNA): TGTGCCAGCAGTCCCGGGACAGGAATTAGCTCCTACGAGCAGTACTTC. Translated: CASSPGTGISSYEQYF.

The J gene is TRBJ1-4, the V gene TRBV5-4; no clear D. This CDR3 is 15 amino acids long. V gave up 0 bases and J gave up 7 bases, with 13 bases separating them. Germline CDR1 SGHNT, CDR2 YYREEE (reference sequence). This CDR3 reads CASSLVNEGSEKLFF. The CDR3 DNA reads TGTGCCAGCAGCTTGGTGAATGAGGGTAGTGAAAAACTGTTTTTT.

The gene calls are TRBV28 and TRBJ2-2, with TRBD1 matching over 7 bases. The CDR3 is 15 residues long. CDR1 is MDHEN and CDR2 is SYDVKM in the germline V gene. Trimming cost V 5 bases and J 7 bases; bases outside gene matches: 10. The CDR3 DNA is TGTGCCAGCAGTGGGCCGGGACAGACTTTCGGGGAGCTGTTTTTT. Its protein product is CASSGPGQTFGELFF.

This clone was found a few times. The chain is built from TRBV20-1 and TRBJ2-7, with TRBD1 matching over 11 bases. Germline CDR1 reads DFQATT; CDR2 reads SNEGSKA (reference sequence). V lost 3 bases and J lost 3; bases outside the gene matches: 7. The CDR3 contains 15 residues. This CDR3 reads CSASDRDRGIYEQYF. Here the CDR3 DNA reads TGCAGTGCTAGTGACCGGGACAGGGGGATCTACGAGCAGTACTTC.

The rearrangement uses TRBV28 and TRBJ1-4; no clear D. There are 16 residues in the CDR3. Germline loops: CDR1 MDHEN, CDR2 SYDVKM. Trimming shortened V by 5 bases and J by 0 bases, and 13 bases separated the two germline ends. The CDR3: CASSPRGWATNEKLFF. The CDR3 coding sequence is TGTGCCAGCAGTCCGCGGGGATGGGCAACTAATGAAAAACTGTTTTTT.

V is TRBV5-6 and J is TRBJ2-3; 8 nucleotides match TRBD2. J gave up 7 bases and V 2 bases, and 6 bases lay outside the gene matches. Germline V gene sequence: CDR1 SGHDT, CDR2 YYEEEE. The CDR3 is 14 amino acids. The CDR3 here is CASSFLAGLNTQYF. The CDR3 bases are TGTGCCAGCAGCTTTTTAGCGGGATTAAATACGCAGTATTTT.

Here the CDR3 DNA reads TGTGCCAGCAGCCGACAAGGGGCCTATAATTCACCCCTCCACTTT. As protein: CASSRQGAYNSPLHF. This chain connects TRBV6-5 to TRBJ1-6, with D possibly TRBD1 on 5 matching bases. The CDR3 contains 15 residues. Germline V lookup: CDR1 MNHEY, CDR2 SVGAGI. The ends were cut back, 6 bases at V and 2 bases at J, with 11 bases in the middle.

The chain has TRBV28 and TRBJ1-1; D is unresolved. This CDR3 is built from 12 residues. Germline loops: CDR1 MDHEN, CDR2 SYDVKM. This CDR3 reads CACGRSNTEAFF. The CDR3, as DNA: TGTGCATGCGGCCGATCGAACACTGAAGCTTTCTTT.

This clone was counted a single time. This rearrangement joins TRBV30 to TRBJ2-7; the D gene is possibly TRBD2 (5 bases). V was pared by 3 bases and J by 4 bases, with 10 bases between. The CDR3 is 12 amino acids. CDR1 and CDR2 (germline): GTSNPN, SVGIG (reference sequence). CDR3 in amino acids: CAWSREGYEQYF. The DNA for the CDR3 is TGTGCCTGGAGCAGAGAGGGTTACGAGCAGTACTTC.

This chain connects TRBV5-4 to TRBJ2-1, with D possibly being TRBD2 (5 bases). Germline assignment: CDR1 SGHNT and CDR2 YYREEE (reference sequence). Trimming cost V 2 bases and J 0 bases, with 9 bases left between them. The CDR3 spans 15 residues. The CDR3 nucleotides read TGTGCCAGCAGCTTCGGTGGGAGCTCCTACAATGAGCAGTTCTTC. This codes for CASSFGGSSYNEQFF. Together with reference TRBV5-4 and TRBJ2-1, the CDR3 gives the full variable domain: ETGVTQSPTHLIKTRGQQVTLRCSSQSGHNTVSWYQQALGQGPQFIFQYYREEENGRGNFPPRFSGLQFPNYSSELNVNALELDDSALYLCASSFGGSSYNEQFFGPGTRLTVL.

J is TRBJ1-2 and V is TRBV29-1, with 8 bases identical to TRBD1. Germline trimming cut 3 bases from V and 4 bases from J; bases unmatched to any gene: 10. CDR3 length: 15 residues. Germline CDR1 is SQVTM and CDR2 is ANQGSEA. The CDR3: CSVEGWDRRGYGYTF. The DNA of the CDR3 is TGCAGCGTTGAGGGATGGGACAGGCGAGGCTATGGCTACACCTTC.

This clone was seen a few times. The chain is built from TRBV24-1 and TRBJ2-7; tentative D call: TRBD1 (8 bases). V lost 12 bases and J 6 bases, leaving 20 bases between the germline ends. CDR1 and CDR2 from the germline V gene are KGHDR and SFDVKD. The CDR3 extends over 13 amino acids. The CDR3 loop reads CASGLTGEGEQYF. The DNA for the CDR3 is TGTGCCTCTGGTTTGACAGGGGAGGGCGAGCAGTACTTC.

The chain links TRBV4-2 to TRBJ2-5; 10 nucleotides line up with TRBD1. V lost 2 bases and J lost 6; bases outside the gene matches: 3. The CDR3 consists of 14 residues. Germline V CDR1 and CDR2: LGHNA, YNFKEQ. The CDR3 DNA follows: TGTGCCAGCAGCCAAAGACAGGGGGCTCAGACCCAGTACTTC. Protein: CASSQRQGAQTQYF.

This clone has a handful of counts. The genes are TRBV5-6 and TRBJ1-6, with D possibly TRBD1 on 6 matching bases. Germline lookup yields CDR1 SGHDT and CDR2 YYEEEE. V gave up 0 bases and J gave up 9 bases, with 13 bases separating them. The CDR3 is 15 residues long. In nucleotides, the CDR3 is TGTGCCAGCAGCTTGGCCCTGACAGGCAGTTCACCCCTCCACTTT. Translation: CASSLALTGSSPLHF. The whole variable domain, filled in from reference TRBV5-6 and TRBJ1-6, reads DAGVTQSPTHLIKTRGQQVTLRCSPKSGHDTVSWYQQALGQGPQFIFQYYEEEERQRGNFPDRFSGHQFPNYSSELNVNALLLGDSALYLCASSLALTGSSPLHFGNGTRLTVT.

V usage is TRBV6-6 and J usage is TRBJ1-3, with D tentatively TRBD1 (6 bases). CDR3 length: 14 amino acids. Deletions cut 6 bases from V and 1 base from J, with 10 bases between. CDR1 and CDR2 from the germline V gene are MNHNY and SVGAGI (reference sequence). The DNA for the CDR3 is TGTGCCAGCAGGGAAGGGGGTTCTGGAAACACCATATATTTT. It is translated as CASREGGSGNTIYF.

The V and J genes are TRBV15 and TRBJ1-3; no reliable D call. The CDR3 totals 16 residues. Germline lookup yields CDR1 LNHNV and CDR2 YYDKDF (reference sequence). V was clipped by 4 bases and J by 8 bases, with 21 bases between them. The CDR3 spells CATSTNNGPTRDTIYF. The CDR3, as DNA: TGTGCCACCAGCACGAATAACGGTCCGACGAGGGACACCATATATTTT.

This clone was seen a single time. The rearrangement joins TRBV13 to TRBJ2-1; 11 bases line up with TRBD2. This CDR3 contains 16 residues. The junction had 0 bases not matched to a gene; V was cut back by 2 bases and J by 0 bases. The germline CDR1 and CDR2 sequences are PRHDT and FYEKMQ (reference sequence). The chain's CDR3 is CASSLLAGGSYNEQFF. CDR3 nucleotides: TGTGCCAGCAGCTTACTAGCGGGAGGCTCCTACAATGAGCAGTTCTTC.